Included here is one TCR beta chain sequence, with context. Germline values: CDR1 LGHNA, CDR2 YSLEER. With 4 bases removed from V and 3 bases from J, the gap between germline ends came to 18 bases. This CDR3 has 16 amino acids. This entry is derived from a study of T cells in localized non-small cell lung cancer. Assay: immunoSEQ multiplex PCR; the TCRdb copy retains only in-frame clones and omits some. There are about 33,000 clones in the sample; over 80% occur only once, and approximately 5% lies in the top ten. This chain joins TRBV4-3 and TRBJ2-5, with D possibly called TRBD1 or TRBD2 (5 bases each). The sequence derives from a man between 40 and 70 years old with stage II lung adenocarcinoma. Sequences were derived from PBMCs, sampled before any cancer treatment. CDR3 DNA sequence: TGCGCCAGCAGCCCCATGGGAACCGGGACCAAAGAGACCCAGTACTTC. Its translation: CASSPMGTGTKETQYF.